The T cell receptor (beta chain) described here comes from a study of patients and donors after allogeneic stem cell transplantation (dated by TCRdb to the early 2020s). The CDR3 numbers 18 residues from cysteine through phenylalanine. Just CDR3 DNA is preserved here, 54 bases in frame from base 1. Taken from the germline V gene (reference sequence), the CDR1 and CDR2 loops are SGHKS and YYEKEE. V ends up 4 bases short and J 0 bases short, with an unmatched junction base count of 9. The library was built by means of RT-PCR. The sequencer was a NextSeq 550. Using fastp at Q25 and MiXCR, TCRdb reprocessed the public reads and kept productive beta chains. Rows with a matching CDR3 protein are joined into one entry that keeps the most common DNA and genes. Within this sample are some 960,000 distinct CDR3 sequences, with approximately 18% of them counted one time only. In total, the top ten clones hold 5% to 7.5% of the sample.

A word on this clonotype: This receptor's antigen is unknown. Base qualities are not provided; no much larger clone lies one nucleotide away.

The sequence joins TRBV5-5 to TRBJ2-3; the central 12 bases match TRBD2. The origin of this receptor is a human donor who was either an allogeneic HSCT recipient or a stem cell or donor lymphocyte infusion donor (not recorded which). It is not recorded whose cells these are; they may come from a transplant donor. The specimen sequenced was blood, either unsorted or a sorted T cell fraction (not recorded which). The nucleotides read TGTGCCAGCAGCAAGACTAGCGGGGGAGCTTTTAGCACAGATACGCAGTATTTT. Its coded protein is CASSKTSGGAFSTDTQYF. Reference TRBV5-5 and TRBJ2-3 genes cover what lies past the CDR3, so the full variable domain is DAGVTQSPTHLIKTRGQQVTLRCSPISGHKSVSWYQQVLGQGPQFIFQYYEKEERGRGNFPDRFSARQFPNYSSELNVNALLLGDSALYLCASSKTSGGAFSTDTQYFGPGTRLTVL.